These 32 T cell receptor beta chains originate from one sample sequenced in a study of blood T cells in healthy people across ages. Alongside a J-beta primer mix, a sample-barcoded 5' primer served in a second PCR lasting roughly 7 to 11 cycles. TCRdb analysed the 5' RACE reads with MiXCR anew, one entry per CDR3 protein. Of about 640,000 distinct CDR3 sequences in the sample, roughly 43% were seen once. The sample comprised blood. The receptors derive from a man of 80 years or more in good health.

This clonotype showed up many times. The chain joins TRBV11-2 to TRBJ2-5, with D perhaps given as TRBD1 or TRBD2 (6 bases each). The V end lost 5 bases, the J end lost 10 bases, and 17 bases lay between the germline ends. The CDR3 contains 13 residues. CDR1 SGHAT and CDR2 FQNNGV come from the germline V gene. CDR3 in amino acids: CASSGTQGRNQYF. Written as DNA, the CDR3 is TGTGCCAGCAGCGGAACGCAGGGGAGGAACCAGTACTTC. Drawing the rest from reference TRBV11-2 and TRBJ2-5, the complete variable domain is EAGVAQSPRYKIIEKRQSVAFWCNPISGHATLYWYQQILGQGPKLLIQFQNNGVVDDSQLPKDRFSAERLKGVDSTLKIQPAKLEDSAVYLCASSGTQGRNQYFGPGTRLLVL.

As concerns this clonotype: Being one base from a much bigger clone, this may be a read error. CDR3 protein: CAGSGTGRSEAFF. CDR3 sequence (DNA): TGTGCCGGCAGTGGGACCGGACGGTCTGAAGCTTTCTTT. The chain recombines TRBV28 with TRBJ1-1; TRBD1 is a possible D gene (5 bases). The CDR3 spans 13 residues. CDR1 is MDHEN and CDR2 is SYDVKM in the germline V gene. Full variable domain (remainder filled in from reference TRBV28 and TRBJ1-1): DVKVTQSSRYLVKRTGEKVFLECVQDMDHENMFWYRQDPGLGLRLIYFSYDVKMKEKGDIPEGYSVSREKKERFSLILESASTNQTSMYLCAGSGTGRSEAFFGQGTRLTVV.

This clonotype was seen only a few times. This chain links TRBV12-3 or TRBV12-4 with TRBJ1-1, with 7 bases aligning to TRBD1. V dropped 7 bases and J dropped 0; count of bases not matched to a gene: 11. CDR3 size: 16 residues. In DNA, the CDR3 is TGTGCCAGCATACCGGGACAGCTAACTATGAACACTGAAGCTTTCTTT. Translated: CASIPGQLTMNTEAFF.

This clonotype was counted a few times. The chain uses TRBV4-3 and TRBJ1-1, with D unclear. V lost 4 bases, J lost 4 bases, and 19 bases lay in between. CDR1 and CDR2 (germline): LGHNA, YSLEER. The CDR3 contains 16 residues. The CDR3 sequence is CASSPELAGSTTEAFF. CDR3 DNA sequence: TGCGCCAGCAGCCCGGAACTTGCGGGATCGACCACTGAAGCTTTCTTT.

A single count supports this clonotype. This chain connects TRBV24-1 to TRBJ2-1; TRBD1 matches 7 bases. J gave up 3 bases and V 3 bases, and 4 bases lay outside the gene matches. Per the germline V gene, CDR1 is KGHDR and CDR2 is SFDVKD. The CDR3 extends over 15 amino acids. This CDR3 reads CATSDPGQIYNEQFF. Here the CDR3 DNA reads TGTGCCACCAGTGATCCGGGACAGATCTACAATGAGCAGTTCTTC.

The rearrangement links TRBV6-5 to TRBJ1-3; D not resolved. Per the germline V gene, CDR1 is MNHEY and CDR2 is SVGAGI. Trimming took 0 bases from V and 2 from J, leaving 8 bases between them. The CDR3 extends over 15 amino acids. The CDR3 DNA reads TGTGCCAGCAGTTACTCGGGGAGTACTGGAAACACCATATATTTT. Amino acids: CASSYSGSTGNTIYF.

A few counts support this clonotype. V and J are TRBV6-5 and TRBJ2-3; 8 nucleotides align to TRBD1. CDR3 size: 14 residues. Trimming at V came to 7 bases and at J to 8 bases, leaving 11 bases not matched to a gene. Germline assignment: CDR1 MNHEY and CDR2 SVGAGI. CDR3 amino acids: CASNPTVTGGTQYF. The CDR3 DNA reads TGTGCCAGCAACCCAACCGTAACAGGGGGTACGCAGTATTTT.

J is TRBJ1-2 and V is TRBV7-9, with D possibly being TRBD1 (5 bases). CDR1 is SEHNR and CDR2 is FQNEAQ in the germline V gene (reference sequence). The V gene lost 1 base and the J gene lost 3 bases, with 15 bases spanning the gap. The length of the CDR3 is 16 residues. Written as DNA, the CDR3 is TGTGCCAGCAGCTTAGTGACCGGGGGGGGATACTATGGCTACACCTTC. It translates to CASSLVTGGGYYGYTF.

This rearrangement joins TRBV6-1 to TRBJ2-5; D might be TRBD1 (6 bases). V lost 0 bases, J lost 10 bases, and 12 bases lay in between. The CDR3 is 13 amino acids. The germline V gene encodes CDR1 MNHNS and CDR2 SASEGT. The CDR3 nucleotides read TGTGCCAGCAGTGAAGCGTGGGACATGAGCCAGTACTTC. This gives the protein CASSEAWDMSQYF.

V is TRBV6-6 and J is TRBJ2-5; D is unclear. The germline CDR1 and CDR2 sequences are MNHNY and SVGAGI (reference sequence). V was clipped by 6 bases and J by 11 bases, with 13 bases between them. CDR3 size: 11 residues. CDR3 in DNA: TGTGCCAGCAGGGTAAATCTAAAGCAGTACTTC. Translation gives CASRVNLKQYF.

This clonotype was seen a few times. This chain connects TRBV4-1 to TRBJ2-7, with D perhaps matching TRBD1 (5 bases). Germline-derived CDR1 and CDR2 are MGHRA and YSYEKL. Trimming took 1 base from V and 4 from J, leaving 17 bases between them. The CDR3 is made up of 16 amino acids. The CDR3 reads CASSQATGRVYYEQYF. The CDR3 nucleotides are TGCGCCAGCAGCCAAGCGACGGGCAGGGTATATTACGAGCAGTACTTC.

This clonotype was picked up a small number of times. The rearrangement joins TRBV4-2 to TRBJ2-5; possibly TRBD2 for D (7 bases). Trimming stripped 1 base from V and 1 base from J, with 10 bases between. The length of the CDR3 is 15 residues. Germline V lookup: CDR1 LGHNA, CDR2 YNFKEQ. The CDR3 nucleotides read TGTGCCAGCAGCCAAGGGGAGGGGGGCCAAGAGACCCAGTACTTC. Protein product: CASSQGEGGQETQYF.

This clonotype was counted between two and nine times. J is TRBJ2-1 and V is TRBV7-6; D is perhaps TRBD1 (5 bases). Trimming shortened V by 2 bases and J by 7 bases, and 15 bases separated the two germline ends. CDR1 is SGHVS, CDR2 FNYEAQ, per germline. The CDR3 has 15 residues. The CDR3 nucleotides are TGTGCCAGCAGCTTACAACAGGAGTTAGGGAATGAGCAGTTCTTC. Protein: CASSLQQELGNEQFF. Full variable domain (missing parts from reference TRBV7-6 and TRBJ2-1): GAGVSQSPRYKVTKRGQDVALRCDPISGHVSLYWYRQALGQGPEFLTYFNYEAQQDKSGLPNDRFSAERPEGSISTLTIQRTEQRDSAMYRCASSLQQELGNEQFFGPGTRLTVL.

This clonotype was seen a few times. This chain joins TRBV4-2 and TRBJ2-5; possible D gene TRBD1, 6 bases. The germline gives CDR1 LGHNA, CDR2 YNFKEQ. Deletions cut 1 base from V and 5 bases from J, with 14 bases between. CDR3 length: 15 amino acids. The CDR3 nucleotides read TGTGCCAGCAGCCAAGGGACAGCTCAGGGGGAGACCCAGTACTTC. Protein sequence: CASSQGTAQGETQYF.

V usage is TRBV7-2 and J usage is TRBJ1-1; 8 bases agree with TRBD1. The CDR3 is made up of 15 amino acids. The germline CDR1 and CDR2 sequences are SGHTA and FQGNSA. With 3 bases clipped from V and 5 bases from J, the junction kept 8 bases outside the gene matches. In DNA, the CDR3 is TGTGCCAGCAGCTTTAGCAGGGGGCGAAGGACTGAAGCTTTCTTT. Amino acid sequence: CASSFSRGRRTEAFF.

This clonotype was seen a handful of times. The J gene is TRBJ1-2, the V gene TRBV4-3, with D possibly matching TRBD1 (5 bases). In germline, CDR1 is LGHNA, CDR2 YSLEER. V was shortened by 3 bases and J by 8 bases, with 13 bases between the two germline ends. The CDR3 runs 13 residues. CDR3 region: CASSQTVRLGYTF. The CDR3 DNA sequence: TGCGCCAGCAGCCAGACAGTGAGACTGGGCTACACCTTC.

V is TRBV28 and J is TRBJ2-5, with D perhaps TRBD1 (6 bases). Trimming shortened V by 6 bases and J by 4 bases, and 15 bases separated the two germline ends. This CDR3 is built from 14 residues. Germline V gene lookup returns CDR1 MDHEN and CDR2 SYDVKM. This CDR3 reads CASRGGRIRETQYF. In nucleotides, the CDR3 is TGTGCCAGCAGAGGGGGAAGGATACGAGAGACCCAGTACTTC.

This clonotype was counted a few times. V usage is TRBV29-1 and J usage is TRBJ1-2, with D possibly matching TRBD1 (5 bases). Per germline, CDR1 SQVTM and CDR2 ANQGSEA. This CDR3 comprises 13 residues. The V gene lost 6 bases and the J gene lost 0 bases, with 11 bases spanning the gap. This CDR3 reads CSVGDRPNYGYTF. In DNA, the CDR3 is TGCAGCGTCGGTGACAGACCTAACTATGGCTACACCTTC. Drawing the rest from reference TRBV29-1 and TRBJ1-2, the complete variable domain is SAVISQKPSRDICQRGTSLTIQCQVDSQVTMMFWYRQQPGQSLTLIATANQGSEATYESGFVIDKFPISRPNLTFSTLTVSNMSPEDSSIYLCSVGDRPNYGYTFGSGTRLTVV.

CDR3 sequence reads: CASSRPGQGINEAFF. CDR3 coding DNA: TGTGCCAGCAGCCGCCCGGGACAGGGGATTAATGAAGCTTTCTTT. The chain links TRBV12-3 or TRBV12-4 to TRBJ1-1; 10 positions match TRBD1. V lost 6 bases to trimming and J lost 7 bases; unmatched junction nucleotides: 11. The CDR3 contains 15 residues.

This clonotype was picked up a small number of times. V usage is TRBV4-2 and J usage is TRBJ2-6, with no clear D. V was trimmed by 0 bases and J by 1 base, leaving 4 bases between them. The CDR3 is 15 amino acids. CDR1 and CDR2 from the germline V gene are LGHNA and YNFKEQ. The DNA of the CDR3 is TGTGCCAGCAGCCAAGATAATTCTGGGGCCAACGTCCTGACTTTC. It codes for CASSQDNSGANVLTF.

The rearrangement joins TRBV12-3 or TRBV12-4 to TRBJ2-3, with 9 bases matching TRBD1. Trimming took 5 bases from V and 2 from J; bases not matched to a gene: 8. CDR3 length equals 16 residues. The CDR3 protein is CASSGGQGGFTDTQYF. The CDR3 nucleotides read TGTGCCAGCAGTGGGGGACAGGGCGGATTCACAGATACGCAGTATTTT.

J is TRBJ2-7 and V is TRBV12-3 or TRBV12-4; tentatively, D is TRBD2 (6 bases). V shed 3 bases and J shed 5 bases, with 17 bases lying between them. This CDR3 has 15 residues. This CDR3 is CASSLVGGPKDEQYF. CDR3 coding DNA: TGTGCCAGCAGTTTGGTAGGAGGGCCGAAGGACGAGCAGTACTTC.

This clonotype was observed at least ten times. The chain uses TRBV4-1 and TRBJ2-4; TRBD1 agrees at 8 bases. Germline V gene data show CDR1 as MGHRA and CDR2 as YSYEKL. V lost 2 bases and J lost 5; bases outside the gene matches: 14. This CDR3 has 18 amino acids. Written as DNA, the CDR3 is TGCGCCAGCAGCCAATTAGGGACAGGAGCCTGGGGGGAAAACATTCAGTACTTC. Amino acids: CASSQLGTGAWGENIQYF.

The V call is TRBV13, the J call TRBJ2-1, with 9 nucleotides matching TRBD1. The CDR3 is 17 amino acids. V lost 1 base to trimming and J lost 3 bases; unmatched junction nucleotides: 7. The germline gives CDR1 PRHDT, CDR2 FYEKMQ (reference sequence). The CDR3 DNA reads TGTGCCAGCAGCTTAGCTAAAAGGACAGGGGACTACAATGAGCAGTTCTTC. Translated, it gives CASSLAKRTGDYNEQFF.

In its sample, this clonotype was seen a few times. The chain couples TRBV29-1 to TRBJ1-2; no clear D gene. Germline assignment: CDR1 SQVTM and CDR2 ANQGSEA. The V gene lost 4 bases and the J gene lost 7 bases, with 16 bases spanning the gap. The CDR3 covers 13 residues. The CDR3 DNA reads as TGCAGCGTTGTTTCCGCGTCGGGTACTGGCTACACCTTC. Its protein product is CSVVSASGTGYTF. The whole variable domain, filled in from reference TRBV29-1 and TRBJ1-2, reads SAVISQKPSRDICQRGTSLTIQCQVDSQVTMMFWYRQQPGQSLTLIATANQGSEATYESGFVIDKFPISRPNLTFSTLTVSNMSPEDSSIYLCSVVSASGTGYTFGSGTRLTVV.

This rearrangement joins TRBV3-1 to TRBJ2-1, with D possibly being TRBD1 or TRBD2 (5 bases each). V gave up 0 bases and J gave up 8 bases, with 17 bases separating them. This CDR3 contains 16 residues. Germline CDR1 and CDR2: LGHDT and YNNKEL (reference sequence). Written as DNA, the CDR3 is TGTGCCAGCAGCCAAGATCGGGGCCGAGGGAACTATGAGCAGTTCTTC. Protein: CASSQDRGRGNYEQFF.

The V call is TRBV24-1, the J call TRBJ2-3; 7 bases are a match to TRBD1. The V segment lost 3 bases and the J segment 1 base; nucleotides outside the gene matches: 3. The CDR3 is 15 residues long. Germline V gene data show CDR1 as KGHDR and CDR2 as SFDVKD. The CDR3 reads CATSDLTGGTDTQYF. CDR3 bases: TGTGCCACCAGTGATCTTACAGGGGGCACAGATACGCAGTATTTT.

This rearrangement joins TRBV7-9 to TRBJ2-7, with TRBD1 matching 7 bases. With 4 bases clipped from V and 3 bases from J, the junction kept 9 bases outside the gene matches. The CDR3 extends over 15 amino acids. The germline CDR1 and CDR2 sequences are SEHNR and FQNEAQ (reference sequence). The CDR3 protein is CASSSTWTGHYEQYF. For the CDR3, the DNA is TGTGCCAGCAGCTCAACCTGGACAGGTCACTACGAGCAGTACTTC. The entire variable domain, with the rest obtained from reference TRBV7-9 and TRBJ2-7, is as follows: DTGVSQNPRHKITKRGQNVTFRCDPISEHNRLYWYRQTLGQGPEFLTYFQNEAQLEKSRLLSDRFSAERPKGSFSTLEIQRTEQGDSAMYLCASSSTWTGHYEQYFGPGTRLTVT.

J is TRBJ2-3 and V is TRBV30, with 12 positions matching TRBD2. The CDR3 runs to 15 residues. J was trimmed by 3 bases and V by 2 bases; bases with no gene match: 3. CDR1 is GTSNPN and CDR2 is SVGIG in the germline V gene (reference sequence). For the CDR3, the DNA is TGTGCCTGGAGTAAGCTAGCGGGGGGGACAGATACGCAGTATTTT. Its translation is CAWSKLAGGTDTQYF.

The V call is TRBV4-2, the J call TRBJ2-5, with a possible D match to TRBD1 (5 bases). The CDR3 runs to 16 residues. The germline V gene has CDR1 LGHNA and CDR2 YNFKEQ. Trimming cost V 0 bases and J 3 bases, with 14 bases left between them. CDR3 DNA: TGTGCCAGCAGCCAAGATAACAGACAGATAGAAGAGACCCAGTACTTC. This sequence encodes CASSQDNRQIEETQYF.

The V and J genes are TRBV29-1 and TRBJ2-5; D is unclear. This CDR3 spans 12 amino acids. Germline CDR1 SQVTM, CDR2 ANQGSEA. The V and J ends lost 4 bases and 5 bases respectively, with 11 bases between them. CDR3 in amino acids: CSVGSGRETQYF. CDR3 coding DNA: TGCAGCGTTGGGTCAGGCCGCGAGACCCAGTACTTC.

The chain combines TRBV10-3 with TRBJ2-7, with D possibly matching TRBD1 (5 bases). Germline V gene lookup returns CDR1 ENHRY and CDR2 SYGVKD. This CDR3 comprises 17 residues. Trimming cost V 1 base and J 3 bases, with 19 bases left between them. CDR3 in DNA: TGTGCCATCAGTGAGTTCTCTGTATGGGGCCTAATCTACGAGCAGTACTTC. Translated: CAISEFSVWGLIYEQYF.